The 25 T cell receptor beta chains below come from one sample, sequenced in a study of shared clonotypes between healthy human individuals. Data came from immunoSEQ multiplex PCR; TCRdb stores just in-frame clones and leaves some out. The sample carries some 2,000,000 clones, 95% recorded once. The sequenced sample was naive CD4+ T cells sorted from blood. Subset of the sample: CD45RA+ positively selected. Receptor source: a man younger than 35 in good health.

A single count supports this clone. V usage is TRBV5-1 and J usage is TRBJ2-4; TRBD2 agrees at 13 bases. CDR3 length: 14 amino acids. Trimming removed 2 bases from V and 8 bases from J; junction bases left unmatched: 1. Germline V gene lookup returns CDR1 SGHRS and CDR2 YFSETQ. The CDR3 loop reads CASSFGLAGDIQYF. CDR3 bases: TGCGCCAGCAGCTTCGGACTAGCGGGGGACATTCAGTACTTC.

This sequence joins TRBV6-1 and TRBJ1-5; D ambiguous. CDR3 length: 14 amino acids. Germline V lookup: CDR1 MNHNS, CDR2 SASEGT. With 0 bases removed from V and 7 bases from J, the gap between germline ends came to 10 bases. The CDR3 is CASSEADRGQPQHF. CDR3 sequence (DNA): TGTGCCAGCAGTGAAGCTGACCGAGGGCAGCCCCAGCATTTT.

The chain combines TRBV28 with TRBJ2-5; no clear D. The CDR3 is 15 residues long. The germline gives CDR1 MDHEN, CDR2 SYDVKM. The V gene lost 4 bases and the J gene lost 0 bases, with 12 bases spanning the gap. The CDR3 reads CASSYNRAYQETQYF. CDR3 nucleotide sequence: TGTGCCAGCAGTTACAACCGGGCATACCAAGAGACCCAGTACTTC.

The chain carries TRBV5-4 and TRBJ2-5, with a tentative D call TRBD1 (5 bases). Germline V gives CDR1 SGHNT, CDR2 YYREEE (reference sequence). Trimming pared 0 bases from V and 5 bases from J, leaving 17 bases between. This CDR3 contains 16 residues. The CDR3 DNA follows: TGTGCCAGCAGCTTGGGAGGCCACTGGGCAGGGGAGACCCAGTACTTC. Translation: CASSLGGHWAGETQYF.

This CDR3 reads CASSSVSVGGGTEAFF. The CDR3 region has the DNA TGTGCCAGCAGCTCCGTTAGTGTAGGGGGGGGCACTGAAGCTTTCTTT. The rearrangement links TRBV11-2 to TRBJ1-1; maybe TRBD1 (6 bases). The CDR3 covers 16 residues. V lost 4 bases to trimming and J lost 4 bases, with 19 bases between them. Germline CDR1 SGHAT, CDR2 FQNNGV.

The rearrangement uses TRBV5-1 and TRBJ2-5; D is possibly TRBD1 or TRBD2 (5 bases each). Germline values: CDR1 SGHRS, CDR2 YFSETQ. V was cut by 2 bases and J by 3 bases, with 14 bases left in between. The CDR3 totals 15 residues. The CDR3 DNA sequence: TGCGCCAGCAGCTTCGCTGGGGGTGAGAAAGAGACCCAGTACTTC. It encodes CASSFAGGEKETQYF.

This clone was seen only once. The V call is TRBV2, the J call TRBJ1-1; D ambiguous. V lost 6 bases and J 6 bases, leaving 14 bases between the germline ends. The germline V gene encodes CDR1 SNHLY and CDR2 FYNNEI. The length of the CDR3 is 13 residues. In DNA, the CDR3 is TGTGCCAGCAGCGCATTTTGGGGTTCTGAAGCTTTCTTT. This gives the protein CASSAFWGSEAFF.

The chain joins TRBV12-5 to TRBJ2-2; no firm D call. Trimming cost V 2 bases and J 10 bases, with 5 bases left between them. The CDR3 is 11 residues long. Per the germline V gene, CDR1 is LGHNT and CDR2 is FRNRAP. The CDR3 DNA reads TGTGCTAGTGGTTTGTGGTTGGAGCTGTTTTTT. Translating gives CASGLWLELFF.

V gene TRBV10-3 combines with J gene TRBJ2-3; 7 positions agree with TRBD2. CDR3 size: 15 residues. Germline V gene data show CDR1 as ENHRY and CDR2 as SYGVKD. After removal of 2 bases from V and 4 bases from J, the junction contained 6 bases not matched to a gene. CDR3 sequence: CAISETGGIPDTQYF. The DNA of the CDR3 is TGTGCCATCAGTGAGACGGGGGGTATTCCAGATACGCAGTATTTT.

V is TRBV7-8 and J is TRBJ1-3, with 7 bases aligning to TRBD1. CDR3 length: 15 residues. Germline V gives CDR1 SGHVS, CDR2 FQNEAQ. J lost 4 bases, V lost 5 bases, and 8 bases had no gene match. CDR3 coding DNA: TGTGCCAGCAGCAAAGTACAGGGGTTCGGAAACACCATATATTTT. It codes for CASSKVQGFGNTIYF.

CDR3 loop: CASRRHTEAFF. The CDR3 nucleotides read TGTGCCAGCAGACGCCATACTGAAGCTTTCTTT. The chain combines TRBV6-5 with TRBJ1-1; D ambiguous. V was trimmed by 6 bases and J by 5 bases, leaving 7 bases between them. The CDR3 loop spans 11 amino acids. Germline V gene data show CDR1 as MNHEY and CDR2 as SVGAGI.

This clone has just a few counts. The chain joins TRBV2 to TRBJ1-2; D remains ambiguous. The germline CDR1 and CDR2 sequences are SNHLY and FYNNEI. Trimming cost V 3 bases and J 4 bases, with 9 bases left between them. This CDR3 region has 13 residues. CDR3 region: CASSEIGFYGYTF. The DNA of the CDR3 is TGTGCCAGCAGTGAGATAGGGTTCTATGGCTACACCTTC.

This clone appeared once. The chain links TRBV18 to TRBJ2-7; 11 bases match TRBD2. With V trimmed by 3 bases and J by 7 bases, 8 bases remained unmatched. The germline CDR1 and CDR2 sequences are KGHSH and LQKENI. The CDR3 is 15 amino acids. This chain's CDR3 is CASSPAGLAAEEQYF. Here the CDR3 DNA reads TGTGCCAGCTCACCCGCGGGACTAGCGGCAGAAGAGCAGTACTTC.

This chain joins TRBV5-1 and TRBJ2-5, with D tentatively TRBD2 (6 bases). The CDR3 loop spans 14 amino acids. Germline assignment: CDR1 SGHRS and CDR2 YFSETQ. V was clipped by 4 bases and J by 2 bases, with 12 bases between them. The DNA for the CDR3 is TGCGCCAGCAGCGTACAGGCGGGGCAAGAGACCCAGTACTTC. This codes for CASSVQAGQETQYF.

A remark on this clone: The same CDR3 arises from other DNA sequences in this sample as well. The rearrangement links TRBV2 to TRBJ2-3; no firm D call. Germline assignment: CDR1 SNHLY and CDR2 FYNNEI. This CDR3 has 12 amino acids. V was shortened by 0 bases and J by 5 bases, with 3 bases between the two germline ends. DNA for the CDR3: TGTGCCAGCAGTGAAGCTGTAGATACGCAGTATTTT. It encodes CASSEAVDTQYF.

The V and J genes are TRBV25-1 and TRBJ2-7; tentative D call: TRBD1 (5 bases). The germline V gene has CDR1 MGHDK and CDR2 SYGVNS. The CDR3 is 12 residues long. V gave up 6 bases and J gave up 2 bases, with 8 bases separating them. This CDR3 reads CASRQEPYEQYF. In DNA form, the CDR3 reads TGTGCCAGCAGACAGGAGCCCTACGAGCAGTACTTC.

The chain recombines TRBV9 with TRBJ2-5; 7 positions agree with TRBD2. V dropped 0 bases and J dropped 9; count of bases not matched to a gene: 5. CDR1 and CDR2 (germline): SGDLS, YYNGEE. The CDR3 is made up of 13 amino acids. CDR3 in DNA: TGTGCCAGCAGCGTAGGGGGTCGGGAGGCCCAGTACTTC. Translation gives CASSVGGREAQYF. Together with reference TRBV9 and TRBJ2-5, the CDR3 gives the full variable domain: DSGVTQTPKHLITATGQRVTLRCSPRSGDLSVYWYQQSLDQGLQFLIQYYNGEERAKGNILERFSAQQFPDLHSELNLSSLELGDSALYFCASSVGGREAQYFGPGTRLLVL.

On this clone: Other DNA sequences of this sample code for an identical CDR3. The chain employs TRBV19 and TRBJ1-3, with D hard to call. V was trimmed by 6 bases and J by 0 bases, leaving 6 bases between them. Per germline, CDR1 LNHDA and CDR2 SQIVND (reference sequence). The CDR3 extends over 13 amino acids. The CDR3, as DNA: TGTGCCAGTAGACCAAGCTCTGGAAACACCATATATTTT. Its protein product is CASRPSSGNTIYF.

V and J are TRBV11-2 and TRBJ2-4; no clear D. Germline loops: CDR1 SGHAT, CDR2 FQNNGV. The CDR3 extends over 13 amino acids. The V gene lost 5 bases and the J gene lost 5 bases, with 10 bases spanning the gap. Here the CDR3 reads CASSDDLENIQYF. As DNA, the CDR3 is TGTGCCAGCAGCGACGATCTAGAAAACATTCAGTACTTC.

This chain connects TRBV16 to TRBJ1-1; no clear D. CDR1 is KGHSY, CDR2 FQNENV, per germline. CDR3 length equals 13 residues. Trimming pared 1 base from V and 1 base from J, leaving 4 bases between. CDR3 bases: TGTGCCAGCAGCCAATTAGGGAACACTGAAGCTTTCTTT. This gives the protein CASSQLGNTEAFF.

V is TRBV21-1 and J is TRBJ2-7; the table assigns TRBD2, which was not confirmed against the DNA. TRBV21-1 is an annotated pseudogene. The CDR3 extends over 14 amino acids. This CDR3 is CASSSRRDSYEQYF. As DNA, the CDR3 is TGTGCCAGCAGCAGTCGGCGGGACTCCTACGAGCAGTACTTC.

With respect to this clone: The same CDR3 arises from other DNA sequences in this sample as well. This chain joins TRBV6-1 and TRBJ2-1; no firm D call. V lost 2 bases to trimming and J lost 9 bases, with 5 bases between them. This CDR3 contains 11 residues. CDR1 is MNHNS and CDR2 is SASEGT in the germline V gene. CDR3 residues: CASSEWSEQFF. In DNA form, the CDR3 reads TGTGCCAGCAGTGAATGGAGTGAGCAGTTCTTC.

The chain carries TRBV5-1 and TRBJ2-1, with D uncertain. Trimming removed 0 bases from V and 3 bases from J, with 7 bases in between. Germline V gene data show CDR1 as SGHRS and CDR2 as YFSETQ. CDR3 length: 14 residues. CDR3 bases: TGCGCCAGCAGCTTGGCACAGTTCTACAATGAGCAGTTCTTC. It yields the protein CASSLAQFYNEQFF.

CDR3 sequence reads: CASSGIDSGDLGNTIYF. Written as DNA, the CDR3 is TGCGCCAGCAGCGGGATCGACTCCGGCGATCTCGGAAACACCATATATTTT. V usage is TRBV5-1 and J usage is TRBJ1-3, with D unresolved. V dropped 4 bases and J dropped 4 bases, with 21 bases sitting between them. CDR3 length: 17 amino acids. In germline, CDR1 is SGHRS, CDR2 YFSETQ.

The chain recombines TRBV5-8 with TRBJ1-1; D is unclear. CDR1 is SGHTS, CDR2 YDEGEE, per germline. Trimming left V 1 base short and J 1 base short, with 17 bases between. The CDR3 consists of 17 residues. The CDR3: CASSLPPGEGENTEAFF. Written as DNA, the CDR3 is TGTGCCAGCAGCTTGCCCCCCGGGGAGGGTGAGAACACTGAAGCTTTCTTT.